This T cell receptor beta chain is from a study of blood T cell repertoires in COVID-19. Across the whole study: PBMCs, B-cell-depleted T cells, or T cells were the source of the cDNA or gDNA that made up the material.

The method was immunoSEQ multiplex PCR; TCRdb's version includes in-frame clones alone and lacks a portion of them. The data show about 69,000 clones, with less than 90% seen just once and roughly 2.9% held by the top ten. Looked up from germline, CDR1 is SGHVS and CDR2 is FQNEAQ. CDR3 length equals 16 residues. J lost 4 bases, V lost 5 bases, and 13 bases had no gene match. The gene calls are TRBV7-8 and TRBJ2-7, with 8 bases aligning to TRBD1. The TCR sequence derives from a man aged 80 or over with acute or convalescent COVID-19. The sequenced sample consisted of peripheral blood. The CDR3 DNA follows: TGTGCCAGCAGCCAGGGTCGTCTAGACAGGGGATACGAGCAGTACTTC. Translated: CASSQGRLDRGYEQYF.